Each of the 30 T cell receptor beta chains below was sequenced from the same sample in a study of blood T cell repertoires in COVID-19. Profiled with immunoSEQ multiplex PCR; TCRdb holds only in-frame clones, not every one. The table has 200,000 or so clones, under 90% seen once. What was sequenced was PBMCs or T cells enriched from blood (not recorded which). These receptors came from a woman aged 50 to 60 who had been exposed to COVID-19.

The rearrangement joins TRBV3-1 (or the pseudogene TRBV3-2) to TRBJ1-5; 7 nucleotides agree with TRBD1. CDR3 length: 17 amino acids. J lost 1 base, V lost 0 bases, and 6 bases had no gene match. Looked up from germline, CDR1 is LGHDT and CDR2 is YNNKEL (reference sequence). The CDR3 DNA follows: TGTGCCAGCAGCCAAGACTACAGGGGATTGAGCAATCAGCCCCAGCATTTT. Translation gives CASSQDYRGLSNQPQHF.

This clone has ten or more counts. The rearrangement joins TRBV25-1 to TRBJ2-1; TRBD1 matches at 8 bases. The CDR3 is 16 amino acids. Germline assignment: CDR1 MGHDK and CDR2 SYGVNS. Unmatched junction bases numbered 9, after V lost 0 bases and J lost 8 bases. The CDR3 loop is CASSEYSGQVQDEQFF. The DNA for the CDR3 is TGTGCCAGCAGTGAATATTCGGGACAGGTACAGGATGAGCAGTTCTTC.

This sequence joins TRBV3-1 (or the pseudogene TRBV3-2) and TRBJ1-6; no definite D call. V lost 1 base and J lost 9, with 13 bases in between. From germline, CDR1 is LGHDT and CDR2 YNNKEL (reference sequence). The CDR3 contains 15 residues. The CDR3 nucleotides read TGTGCCAGCAGCCAAGGACGGGAAGGGAGTTCACCCCTCCACTTT. As protein: CASSQGREGSSPLHF.

The chain is built from TRBV7-2 and TRBJ1-5, with D perhaps TRBD1 (5 bases). Germline CDR1 reads SGHTA; CDR2 reads FQGNSA. The CDR3 is 14 residues long. Trimming pared 5 bases from V and 2 bases from J, leaving 10 bases between. CDR3 nucleotides: TGTGCCAGCAGCCGCGGGGGGGGCAATCAGCCCCAGCATTTT. Translating it yields CASSRGGGNQPQHF.

The table lists this clone with a few counts. The chain has TRBV13 and TRBJ2-5; a weak D match, TRBD2 (6 bases). Germline loops: CDR1 PRHDT, CDR2 FYEKMQ (reference sequence). V was trimmed by 11 bases and J by 7 bases, leaving 11 bases between them. CDR3 size: 10 residues. In nucleotides, the CDR3 is TGTGCCCCCCGCGGGGCGACCCAGTACTTC. It yields the protein CAPRGATQYF.

This chain joins TRBV14 and TRBJ2-3; weak D call: TRBD1 (5 bases). The CDR3 has 14 residues. Deletions cut 4 bases from V and 2 bases from J, with 10 bases between. From germline, CDR1 is SGHDN and CDR2 FVKESK. CDR3 in amino acids: CASSPDSNTDTQYF. The CDR3 DNA sequence: TGTGCCAGCAGCCCTGACAGCAACACAGATACGCAGTATTTT.

The rearrangement joins TRBV21-1 to TRBJ1-3. TRBV21-1 is a listed pseudogene. CDR3 length equals 13 residues. The CDR3 loop is CATRLAAGNTIYF. As DNA, the CDR3 is TGTGCCACCCGATTGGCGGCTGGAAACACCATATATTTT.

This chain uses TRBV30 with TRBJ1-5; D call uncertain. V lost 2 bases and J 9 bases, leaving 14 bases between the germline ends. The germline V gene has CDR1 GTSNPN and CDR2 SVGIG (reference sequence). The CDR3 covers 13 residues. This chain's CDR3 is CAWSLDRPGPQHF. CDR3 in DNA: TGTGCCTGGAGTTTAGACCGACCAGGGCCCCAGCATTTT. The complete variable domain, with remaining parts taken from reference TRBV30 and TRBJ1-5, reads SQTIHQWPATLVQPVGSPLSLECTVEGTSNPNLYWYRQAAGRGLQLLFYSVGIGQISSEVPQNLSASRPQDRQFILSSKKLLLSDSGFYLCAWSLDRPGPQHFGDGTRLSIL.

The chain carries TRBV2 and TRBJ2-3; 7 nucleotides match TRBD1. Losses at the gene ends were 6 bases for V and 0 bases for J; bases not matched to a gene: 9. CDR1 and CDR2 (germline): SNHLY, FYNNEI. The CDR3 has 16 amino acids. CDR3 nucleotide sequence: TGTGCCAGCAGCCGGGACAGCTCGCCTAGCACAGATACGCAGTATTTT. It specifies CASSRDSSPSTDTQYF.

The rearrangement joins TRBV28 to TRBJ2-5; D is ambiguous. V was trimmed by 7 bases and J by 1 base, leaving 4 bases between them. The CDR3 length is 11 residues. The germline V gene encodes CDR1 MDHEN and CDR2 SYDVKM. The CDR3 DNA sequence: TGTGCCAGCACCAGCCAAGAGACCCAGTACTTC. Its protein is CASTSQETQYF.

The chain is built from TRBV30 and TRBJ2-3, with a possible D match to TRBD2 (6 bases). CDR3 length equals 15 residues. With 5 bases removed from V and 5 bases from J, the gap between germline ends came to 20 bases. The germline V gene has CDR1 GTSNPN and CDR2 SVGIG (reference sequence). This chain's CDR3 is CAWDGMGGVGDTQYF. In DNA form, the CDR3 reads TGTGCCTGGGACGGGATGGGGGGTGTTGGAGATACGCAGTATTTT.

The rearrangement links TRBV5-6 to TRBJ1-2; D not resolved. V was pared by 5 bases and J by 4 bases, with 18 bases between. CDR3 size: 15 residues. The germline V gene encodes CDR1 SGHDT and CDR2 YYEEEE. This CDR3 reads CASSRWSQAVYGYTF. The DNA for the CDR3 is TGTGCCAGCAGTCGATGGTCCCAAGCGGTCTATGGCTACACCTTC.

The CDR3 sequence: CAIQQGQNTEAFF. DNA of the CDR3: TGTGCCATCCAACAGGGCCAGAACACTGAAGCTTTCTTT. This rearrangement joins TRBV10-3 to TRBJ1-1, with D possibly matching TRBD1 (6 bases). The CDR3 is made up of 13 amino acids. Germline values: CDR1 ENHRY, CDR2 SYGVKD. The ends were cut back, 8 bases at V and 1 base at J, with 11 bases in the middle.

The gene calls are TRBV28 and TRBJ2-7, with a tentative D call TRBD1 (5 bases). Per the germline V gene, CDR1 is MDHEN and CDR2 is SYDVKM. V lost 1 base and J lost 3, with 13 bases in between. The CDR3 is made up of 15 amino acids. Here the CDR3 reads CASSLLGELYYEQYF. The CDR3 coding sequence is TGTGCCAGCAGTTTATTAGGGGAACTCTACTACGAGCAGTACTTC.

The V call is TRBV7-9, the J call TRBJ2-5; the D gene is possibly TRBD1 (6 bases). V dropped 2 bases and J dropped 5 bases, with 9 bases sitting between them. The CDR3 runs to 13 residues. Germline V lookup: CDR1 SEHNR, CDR2 FQNEAQ (reference sequence). The CDR3 reads CASSLNRAETQYF. The CDR3 DNA follows: TGTGCCAGCAGCTTAAACAGGGCCGAGACCCAGTACTTC. Looking up the rest from reference TRBV7-9 and TRBJ2-5 gives the full variable domain: DTGVSQNPRHKITKRGQNVTFRCDPISEHNRLYWYRQTLGQGPEFLTYFQNEAQLEKSRLLSDRFSAERPKGSFSTLEIQRTEQGDSAMYLCASSLNRAETQYFGPGTRLLVL.

J is TRBJ1-5 and V is TRBV6-2 or TRBV6-3; D unclear. Germline V gene data show CDR1 as MNHEY and CDR2 as SVGEGT. The CDR3 is 17 amino acids. The germline V and J ends were trimmed by 4 bases and 5 bases, with 21 bases remaining between them. Written as DNA, the CDR3 is TGTGCCAGCAGTTTCGCAAGGAGCACCCTACCTGATCAGCCCCAGCATTTT. Its protein product is CASSFARSTLPDQPQHF.

V usage is TRBV6-5 and J usage is TRBJ1-4; 8 nucleotides match TRBD1. The junction had 3 bases not matched to a gene; V was cut back by 5 bases and J by 4 bases. The germline CDR1 and CDR2 sequences are MNHEY and SVGAGI. CDR3 length: 14 amino acids. Here the CDR3 reads CASSLTGDNEKLFF. In DNA form, the CDR3 reads TGTGCCAGCAGTCTGACAGGGGATAATGAAAAACTGTTTTTT.

As for this clone: Distinct nucleotide sequences in the sample also encode this CDR3. V and J are TRBV5-1 and TRBJ2-1, with 9 bases aligning to TRBD2. The V segment lost 6 bases and the J segment 4 bases; nucleotides outside the gene matches: 5. The CDR3 has 14 residues. CDR1 is SGHRS and CDR2 is YFSETQ in the germline V gene. In DNA, the CDR3 is TGCGCCAGCAAGAGCGGGGGGTCTTACAATGAGCAGTTCTTC. It specifies CASKSGGSYNEQFF.

This chain connects TRBV19 to TRBJ1-5; possibly TRBD1 for D (5 bases). Germline V gene lookup returns CDR1 LNHDA and CDR2 SQIVND (reference sequence). CDR3 length: 16 amino acids. V lost 4 bases and J 1 base, leaving 14 bases between the germline ends. The chain's CDR3 is CASSRGGSVSNQPQHF. CDR3 in DNA: TGTGCCAGTAGTAGGGGGGGGAGTGTGAGCAATCAGCCCCAGCATTTT.

The V call is TRBV6-5, the J call TRBJ1-6; perhaps TRBD1 as D (5 bases). Trimming stripped 7 bases from V and 5 bases from J, with 15 bases between. Germline assignment: CDR1 MNHEY and CDR2 SVGAGI. The CDR3 covers 15 residues. The CDR3 DNA follows: TGTGCCAGCAAGGAGGGCGCGGGGGATAATTCACCCCTCCACTTT. Residues: CASKEGAGDNSPLHF.

This clone has only one observation. The rearrangement links TRBV2 to TRBJ2-6; D remains unclear. Trimming took 8 bases from V and 1 from J, leaving 9 bases between them. Germline CDR1 reads SNHLY; CDR2 reads FYNNEI. CDR3 length: 14 amino acids. CDR3 region: CASGQMSGANVLTF. Written as DNA, the CDR3 is TGTGCCAGCGGCCAGATGTCTGGGGCCAACGTCCTGACTTTC.

The chain uses TRBV2 and TRBJ1-2; D is ambiguous. CDR3 size: 15 residues. The germline CDR1 and CDR2 sequences are SNHLY and FYNNEI. The V and J ends lost 0 bases and 5 bases respectively, with 13 bases between them. The CDR3 nucleotides are TGTGCCAGCAGTGAAGCGGCCGACTACCGATATGGCTACACCTTC. Amino acids: CASSEAADYRYGYTF.

The CDR3 loop is CASSLGDRGQPQHF. The CDR3 DNA is TGTGCCAGCAGCTTGGGGGACAGGGGACAGCCCCAGCATTTT. The V gene is TRBV5-6, the J gene TRBJ1-5; the match to TRBD1 covers 10 bases. Germline CDR1 SGHDT, CDR2 YYEEEE. V shed 0 bases, J shed 7 bases, and the junction held 1 base outside the gene matches. This CDR3 has 14 amino acids.

This chain uses TRBV5-6 with TRBJ1-1; maybe TRBD1 (6 bases). The CDR3 is 16 amino acids. Germline V gene data show CDR1 as SGHDT and CDR2 as YYEEEE. V was cut by 3 bases and J by 0 bases, with 15 bases left in between. In DNA, the CDR3 is TGTGCCAGCAGCTCGTATTTGGGGGGGCTGAACACTGAAGCTTTCTTT. The encoded protein is CASSSYLGGLNTEAFF. Full variable domain (outside the CDR3, taken from reference TRBV5-6 and TRBJ1-1): DAGVTQSPTHLIKTRGQQVTLRCSPKSGHDTVSWYQQALGQGPQFIFQYYEEEERQRGNFPDRFSGHQFPNYSSELNVNALLLGDSALYLCASSSYLGGLNTEAFFGQGTRLTVV.

V gene TRBV5-4 combines with J gene TRBJ1-2; 8 bases fit TRBD1. In germline, CDR1 is SGHNT, CDR2 YYREEE (reference sequence). The CDR3 runs 15 residues. The V and J ends lost 5 bases and 1 base, in that order; junction bases with no gene match: 7. CDR3 residues: CASSRQGPVNYGYTF. In nucleotides, the CDR3 is TGTGCCAGCAGTAGACAGGGGCCCGTTAACTATGGCTACACCTTC.

V is TRBV18 and J is TRBJ1-4; 12 bases fit TRBD1. Per germline, CDR1 KGHSH and CDR2 LQKENI. CDR3 length equals 15 residues. The V segment lost 3 bases and the J segment 7 bases; nucleotides outside the gene matches: 3. The CDR3 bases are TGTGCCAGCTCACCGGGACAGGGGGCGTCTGAAAAACTGTTTTTT. Its protein product is CASSPGQGASEKLFF.

As DNA, the CDR3 is TGTGCCAGCAGCGTAGGACGGGGGACTGAGCAGTTCTTC. It encodes CASSVGRGTEQFF. This chain joins TRBV9 and TRBJ2-1, with D possibly being TRBD2 (6 bases). V lost 0 bases and J 9 bases, leaving 10 bases between the germline ends. Per the germline V gene, CDR1 is SGDLS and CDR2 is YYNGEE. CDR3 length equals 13 residues.

The V gene is TRBV7-2, the J gene TRBJ1-1; TRBD1 matches at 8 bases. Germline-derived CDR1 and CDR2 are SGHTA and FQGNSA. The CDR3 runs to 14 residues. V lost 5 bases to trimming and J lost 4 bases; unmatched junction nucleotides: 6. The CDR3, as DNA: TGTGCCAGCAGCCCACAGGGGGGTAGCACTGAAGCTTTCTTT. Translating it yields CASSPQGGSTEAFF.

This chain links TRBV28 with TRBJ2-1; possibly TRBD2 for D (5 bases). V was clipped by 4 bases and J by 0 bases, with 7 bases between them. This CDR3 is 14 amino acids long. Germline assignment: CDR1 MDHEN and CDR2 SYDVKM. Here the CDR3 reads CASSYGSSYNEQFF. CDR3 DNA: TGTGCCAGCAGTTATGGGAGCTCCTACAATGAGCAGTTCTTC.

This clone was picked up one time. The rearrangement links TRBV11-2 to TRBJ1-4, with D perhaps TRBD1 (6 bases). The CDR3 is 15 residues long. Germline CDR1 and CDR2: SGHAT and FQNNGV. The germline V and J ends were trimmed by 3 bases and 1 base, with 9 bases remaining between them. CDR3: CASSLVRGTNEKLFF. DNA for the CDR3: TGTGCCAGCAGCTTGGTCAGGGGAACTAATGAAAAACTGTTTTTT.